This T cell receptor beta chain was sequenced during a study of control samples from healthy donors and cancer patients. TCRdb keeps only in-frame clones here, not all; method: immunoSEQ multiplex PCR. Here the sample spans roughly 12,000 clones, approximately 94% being singletons. The germline CDR1 and CDR2 sequences are SNHLY and FYNNEI. This CDR3 has 14 amino acids. The chain is built from TRBV2 and TRBJ1-1; D remains unclear. The sequence came from a man between 65 and 80 years old with head and neck cancer. Sequenced input: PBMCs. CDR3 in amino acids: CATTQWSMNTEAFF. In nucleotides, the CDR3 is TGTGCAACCACCCAGTGGAGCATGAACACTGAAGCTTTCTTT.